A single sample is the source of the 14 T cell receptor beta chains below, sequenced in a study of blood T cell repertoires in COVID-19 (dated by TCRdb to 2018 to 2021). Libraries were constructed by the immunoSEQ multiplex PCR assay. The table was pulled from immuneACCESS by TCRdb, which kept in-frame rearrangements only. Such tables lose some clones; where checked, under half of the loss comes from unresolved V genes, and the rest has no known cause. The sample data list approximately 270,000 clones, and more than 75% of these were observed just once. The biggest ten clones account for about 1.7% of the sample. The sequenced material came from PBMCs or T cells enriched from blood (not recorded which). All receptors derive from a man between 35 and 55 years old who had recovered from COVID-19.

The chain is built from TRBV4-1 and TRBJ2-1, with 13 bases matching TRBD2. The trim removed 4 bases at V and 0 bases at J, leaving 9 bases unmatched. Germline loops: CDR1 MGHRA, CDR2 YSYEKL. The CDR3 spans 19 residues. In nucleotides, the CDR3 is TGCGCCAGCAGCCTCGGGACTAGCGGGGACATACCCTCCTACAATGAGCAGTTCTTC. Translated: CASSLGTSGDIPSYNEQFF.

This clone was detected once. CDR3 amino acids: CASSERSGTGKETQYF. The CDR3 DNA follows: TGTGCCAGCAGCGAAAGATCCGGGACAGGGAAAGAGACCCAGTACTTC. The chain employs TRBV9 and TRBJ2-5; 9 bases match TRBD1. Germline-derived CDR1 and CDR2 are SGDLS and YYNGEE. CDR3 length: 16 residues. V lost 3 bases and J lost 3; bases outside the gene matches: 9.

This clone was counted once. The CDR3 is CASSPGPATNEKLFF. CDR3 sequence (DNA): TGTGCCAGCAGCCCAGGGCCTGCAACTAATGAAAAACTGTTTTTT. The V call is TRBV7-6, the J call TRBJ1-4; TRBD1 is a possible D gene (5 bases). Germline values: CDR1 SGHVS, CDR2 FNYEAQ. The V end lost 5 bases, the J end lost 0 bases, and 10 bases lay between the germline ends. The CDR3 spans 15 residues.

V gene TRBV11-2 combines with J gene TRBJ2-7; TRBD2 agrees at 13 bases. The germline V gene has CDR1 SGHAT and CDR2 FQNNGV. The CDR3 totals 15 residues. Trimming took 3 bases from V and 7 from J; bases not matched to a gene: 6. The CDR3 sequence: CASSFGLAGAGEQYF. In DNA, the CDR3 is TGTGCCAGCAGCTTCGGACTAGCGGGGGCTGGTGAGCAGTACTTC.

The chain recombines TRBV12-3 or TRBV12-4 with TRBJ1-2, with 7 bases aligning to TRBD1. The CDR3 has 13 amino acids. With V trimmed by 7 bases and J by 4 bases, 6 bases remained unmatched. CDR3: CASTRQGGYGYTF. Here the CDR3 DNA reads TGTGCCAGCACCCGACAGGGTGGCTATGGCTACACCTTC.

This clone appeared a single time. The DNA for the CDR3 is TGTGCCAGCAGCTTAGTAGAGAACAATGAGCAGTTCTTC. This gives the protein CASSLVENNEQFF. The V gene is TRBV11-2, the J gene TRBJ2-1; no firm D call. This CDR3 region has 13 residues. CDR1 SGHAT and CDR2 FQNNGV come from the germline V gene. Between the trimmed V and J ends, which lost 1 base and 5 bases, there was a span of 6 bases.

The chain combines TRBV7-2 with TRBJ2-1, with 12 bases that match TRBD1. With 0 bases clipped from V and 6 bases from J, the junction kept 6 bases outside the gene matches. Germline V gene sequence: CDR1 SGHTA, CDR2 FQGNSA. The CDR3 is made up of 17 amino acids. The CDR3 coding sequence is TGTGCCAGCAGCTTAGCGGTGGGACAGGGGGCCATCAATGAGCAGTTCTTC. Encoded protein: CASSLAVGQGAINEQFF.

The V and J genes are TRBV21-1 and TRBJ1-1; the table's D call, TRBD1, has no DNA check behind it. TRBV21-1 is a pseudogene locus. The CDR3 is made up of 12 amino acids. The CDR3 nucleotides read TGTGCCAGAGGACAGGGGAACACTGAAGCTTTCTTT. Its translation: CARGQGNTEAFF.

The chain carries TRBV4-3 and TRBJ2-3; 9 positions agree with TRBD2. Germline loops: CDR1 LGHNA, CDR2 YSLEER. V shed 0 bases and J 0 bases; nucleotides not matched to a gene: 7. This CDR3 spans 18 amino acids. The chain's CDR3 is CASSQELAGLSSTDTQYF. The CDR3 DNA is TGCGCCAGCAGCCAAGAGCTAGCGGGGCTATCTAGCACAGATACGCAGTATTTT.

The chain couples TRBV6-5 to TRBJ1-2; the D gene is possibly TRBD1 (5 bases). Germline CDR1 and CDR2: MNHEY and SVGAGI. The CDR3 is 13 amino acids. Deletions cut 2 bases from V and 4 bases from J, with 8 bases between. Here the CDR3 DNA reads TGTGCCAGCAGTTACCTGGGGGGCTATGGCTACACCTTC. As protein: CASSYLGGYGYTF.

The chain couples TRBV6-5 to TRBJ2-1; 7 bases fit TRBD1. V dropped 8 bases and J dropped 5; count of bases not matched to a gene: 12. This CDR3 has 15 residues. Germline loops: CDR1 MNHEY, CDR2 SVGAGI. The CDR3 sequence: CASYQTGSDNNEQFF. CDR3 DNA: TGTGCCAGCTACCAGACAGGGAGTGATAACAATGAGCAGTTCTTC.

This sequence joins TRBV19 and TRBJ1-2; D is ambiguous. Germline V gene sequence: CDR1 LNHDA, CDR2 SQIVND (reference sequence). V was shortened by 5 bases and J by 5 bases, with 12 bases between the two germline ends. The CDR3 runs 13 residues. The CDR3 spells CASSPGGPYGYTF. CDR3 coding DNA: TGTGCCAGTAGTCCAGGAGGACCTTATGGCTACACCTTC.

V is TRBV5-4 and J is TRBJ1-1, with D tentatively TRBD1 (6 bases). The CDR3 covers 14 residues. V gave up 5 bases and J gave up 5 bases, with 16 bases separating them. CDR1 is SGHNT, CDR2 YYREEE, per germline (reference sequence). CDR3 DNA sequence: TGTGCCAGCAGTCGTAACAGGGTATGGACTGAAGCTTTCTTT. Translation: CASSRNRVWTEAFF.

The chain combines TRBV18 with TRBJ1-2; D is undetermined. Germline V CDR1 and CDR2: KGHSH, LQKENI. V lost 4 bases and J lost 3, with 9 bases in between. CDR3 size: 13 residues. The CDR3 DNA reads as TGTGCCAGCTCACTGGCAGATTACTATGGCTACACCTTC. This sequence encodes CASSLADYYGYTF.